A single sample is the source of the 32 T cell receptor beta chains below, sequenced in a study of graft-versus-host responses after intestinal transplantation. The antigens for these receptors are not known. Sequencing used immunoSEQ multiplex PCR; TCRdb keeps in-frame clones, though not all of them. The data show fewer than 120,000 clones, over 85% seen once. This sample comprised unstimulated CD8+ T cells sorted from spleen or lymph node cells, obtained before intestinal transplant. The receptor source for this set is a human donor who received an intestinal transplant.

The V and J genes are TRBV7-3 and TRBJ2-1; no clear D gene. The ends were cut back, 4 bases at V and 6 bases at J, with 10 bases in the middle. This CDR3 region has 13 residues. CDR1 is SGHTA and CDR2 is FQGTGA in the germline V gene. CDR3 in DNA: TGTGCCAGCAGCTCAATCCCCTCCAATGAGCAGTTCTTC. This encodes CASSSIPSNEQFF.

This sequence joins TRBV11-3 and TRBJ2-7; 9 bases are a match to TRBD1. The trim removed 4 bases at V and 7 bases at J, leaving 8 bases unmatched. This CDR3 spans 14 amino acids. Germline V CDR1 and CDR2: SGHNT, YENEEA. DNA for the CDR3: TGTGCCAGCAGCTCTCGACAGGGGGTGAGAGAGCAGTACTTC. Encoded protein: CASSSRQGVREQYF.

The chain recombines TRBV19 with TRBJ1-5; TRBD1 agrees at 7 bases. The V gene's germline CDR1 is LNHDA and CDR2 SQIVND (reference sequence). The CDR3 has 15 amino acids. V shed 4 bases, J shed 3 bases, and the junction held 6 bases outside the gene matches. The CDR3 loop reads CASSSQGVHNQPQHF. The CDR3 DNA sequence: TGTGCCAGTAGTAGCCAGGGGGTTCACAATCAGCCCCAGCATTTT.

DNA for the CDR3: TGTGCCTGGTTGGGACTAGGGGGAAAAGAGCAGTACTTC. Protein: CAWLGLGGKEQYF. The rearrangement uses TRBV30 and TRBJ2-7, with 8 bases identical to TRBD2. The germline V gene has CDR1 GTSNPN and CDR2 SVGIG (reference sequence). V was pared by 5 bases and J by 7 bases, with 10 bases of the junction left unmatched. The CDR3 totals 13 residues.

This chain connects TRBV9 to TRBJ2-7; the D gene is possibly TRBD1 (9 bases). The CDR3 spans 17 residues. V was clipped by 3 bases and J by 1 base, with 20 bases between them. Germline CDR1 reads SGDLS; CDR2 reads YYNGEE. The CDR3 here is CASSAREGTGLSYEQYF. The CDR3 DNA follows: TGTGCCAGCAGCGCCCGGGAGGGGACAGGGCTATCCTACGAGCAGTACTTC.

This rearrangement joins TRBV9 to TRBJ1-2; no definite D call. The V gene lost 0 bases and the J gene lost 7 bases, with 10 bases spanning the gap. The CDR3 is 13 amino acids. The germline CDR1 and CDR2 sequences are SGDLS and YYNGEE. Here the CDR3 reads CASSVAVNGGYTF. In DNA, the CDR3 is TGTGCCAGCAGCGTAGCTGTGAACGGTGGCTACACCTTC.

The V and J genes are TRBV6-6 and TRBJ2-7, with 10 bases identical to TRBD1. The trim removed 8 bases at V and 6 bases at J, leaving 1 base unmatched. The germline V gene encodes CDR1 MNHNY and CDR2 SVGAGI (reference sequence). The CDR3 is 11 amino acids. The CDR3 DNA reads as TGTGCCAGCGGGACAGGGGTCGAGCAGTACTTC. The encoded protein is CASGTGVEQYF.

This clone has only one observation. In nucleotides, the CDR3 is TGTGCCAGCAGCCAAGATATGGGAACCGCTTACAATGAGCAGTTCTTC. Encoded protein: CASSQDMGTAYNEQFF. V is TRBV4-2 and J is TRBJ2-1; no definite D call. CDR3 size: 16 residues. Per germline, CDR1 LGHNA and CDR2 YNFKEQ. With 0 bases removed from V and 4 bases from J, the gap between germline ends came to 13 bases.

V and J are TRBV7-3 and TRBJ2-1, with 10 bases fitting TRBD2. Germline-derived CDR1 and CDR2 are SGHTA and FQGTGA. With V trimmed by 6 bases and J by 7 bases, 12 bases remained unmatched. CDR3 length: 16 amino acids. CDR3 in amino acids: CASSLPLAGGTNEQFF. The CDR3 DNA reads as TGTGCCAGCAGTCTTCCTTTAGCGGGAGGCACAAATGAGCAGTTCTTC.

The chain recombines TRBV11-2 with TRBJ2-5; D unresolved. Germline CDR1 SGHAT, CDR2 FQNNGV. V was shortened by 0 bases and J by 8 bases, with 10 bases between the two germline ends. The CDR3 is made up of 13 amino acids. For the CDR3, the DNA is TGTGCCAGCAGCTTAGATCCGATAGCTACCCAGTACTTC. It codes for CASSLDPIATQYF.

The chain combines TRBV7-2 with TRBJ2-1; TRBD2 is a possible D gene (6 bases). The CDR3 is 14 amino acids. V lost 1 base to trimming and J lost 6 bases, with 10 bases between them. Germline V gene sequence: CDR1 SGHTA, CDR2 FQGNSA. In DNA, the CDR3 is TGTGCCAGCAGCTTAGGGCGGAGGGGCAATGAGCAGTTCTTC. Translation: CASSLGRRGNEQFF. The whole variable domain, remainder taken from reference TRBV7-2 and TRBJ2-1, is GAGVSQSPSNKVTEKGKDVELRCDPISGHTALYWYRQSLGQGLEFLIYFQGNSAPDKSGLPSDRFSAERTGGSVSTLTIQRTQQEDSAVYLCASSLGRRGNEQFFGPGTRLTVL.

The chain joins TRBV27 to TRBJ2-7; D may be TRBD1 or TRBD2 (5 bases each). The CDR3 sequence is 15 residues long. V was pared by 2 bases and J by 4 bases, with 15 bases between. Germline V lookup: CDR1 MNHEY, CDR2 SMNVEV (reference sequence). The CDR3 sequence is CASSLVAEGSYEQYF. CDR3 nucleotides: TGTGCCAGCAGTTTAGTCGCAGAGGGGTCTTACGAGCAGTACTTC.

The chain carries TRBV6-5 and TRBJ1-2; D is unclear. The CDR3 covers 10 residues. The V end lost 8 bases, the J end lost 8 bases, and 9 bases lay between the germline ends. Germline V CDR1 and CDR2: MNHEY, SVGAGI. The CDR3 coding sequence is TGTGCCAGCTGGGAGGGAGGCTACACCTTC. This encodes CASWEGGYTF.

This rearrangement joins TRBV9 to TRBJ2-3; 10 positions match TRBD2. The CDR3 runs 18 residues. CDR1 and CDR2 (germline): SGDLS, YYNGEE. The J segment lost 3 bases and the V segment lost 0 bases, leaving 10 bases of the junction unmatched. CDR3 in amino acids: CASSVGLAGELWTDTQYF. Here the CDR3 DNA reads TGTGCCAGCAGCGTAGGGCTAGCGGGAGAACTCTGGACAGATACGCAGTATTTT.

The V gene is TRBV9, the J gene TRBJ2-2; no clear D gene. The germline V gene encodes CDR1 SGDLS and CDR2 YYNGEE. Deletions cut 0 bases from V and 2 bases from J, with 5 bases between. CDR3 size: 14 residues. This chain's CDR3 is CASSVATNTGELFF. The CDR3 region has the DNA TGTGCCAGCAGCGTAGCAACAAACACCGGGGAGCTGTTTTTT. The full variable domain, completed using reference TRBV9 and TRBJ2-2, is DSGVTQTPKHLITATGQRVTLRCSPRSGDLSVYWYQQSLDQGLQFLIQYYNGEERAKGNILERFSAQQFPDLHSELNLSSLELGDSALYFCASSVATNTGELFFGEGSRLTVL.

The chain joins TRBV27 to TRBJ1-2, with 7 bases that match TRBD1. Germline loops: CDR1 MNHEY, CDR2 SMNVEV (reference sequence). The CDR3 consists of 15 residues. J gave up 4 bases and V 5 bases, and 10 bases lay outside the gene matches. CDR3 DNA sequence: TGTGCCAGCAGTGAGACAGGGAACAAATTCTATGGCTACACCTTC. Its translation is CASSETGNKFYGYTF.

The chain is built from TRBV28 and TRBJ2-2, with 8 bases lining up with TRBD1. Germline CDR1 reads MDHEN; CDR2 reads SYDVKM. CDR3 length: 15 amino acids. The V and J ends lost 1 base and 3 bases, in that order; junction bases with no gene match: 1. The CDR3 loop reads CASSLSGGYTGELFF. The CDR3, as DNA: TGTGCCAGCAGTTTATCAGGGGGCTACACCGGGGAGCTGTTTTTT.

The CDR3 sequence is CASSGPTGRAFF. For the CDR3, the DNA is TGTGCCAGCAGTGGGCCCACAGGGCGAGCTTTCTTT. The chain couples TRBV25-1 to TRBJ1-1; the D gene is possibly TRBD1 (6 bases). The V gene lost 4 bases and the J gene lost 10 bases, with 13 bases spanning the gap. The CDR3 spans 12 residues. Germline values: CDR1 MGHDK, CDR2 SYGVNS. Full variable domain (rest looked up from reference TRBV25-1 and TRBJ1-1): EADIYQTPRYLVIGTGKKITLECSQTMGHDKMYWYQQDPGMELHLIHYSYGVNSTEKGDLSSESTVSRIRTEHFPLTLESARPSHTSQYLCASSGPTGRAFFGQGTRLTVV.

This clone appeared a single time. The chain has TRBV19 and TRBJ2-6; no definite D call. Trimming left V 3 bases short and J 0 bases short, with 6 bases between. CDR1 is LNHDA and CDR2 is SQIVND in the germline V gene (reference sequence). The CDR3 contains 15 residues. The CDR3 DNA sequence: TGTGCCAGTAGTATCTCCAGCTCTGGGGCCAACGTCCTGACTTTC. This gives the protein CASSISSSGANVLTF.

V and J are TRBV29-1 and TRBJ2-1; unclear D gene. Germline V gene sequence: CDR1 SQVTM, CDR2 ANQGSEA. Trimming removed 6 bases at V and 9 bases at J, with 9 bases between. CDR3 length: 10 residues. As DNA, the CDR3 is TGCAGCGTCCCCTCGCCTGAGCAGTTCTTC. Translating it yields CSVPSPEQFF.

The CDR3 region has the DNA TGTGCCAGCAGCCTAACAGGGTTGAACACTGAAGCTTTCTTT. Its protein is CASSLTGLNTEAFF. V gene TRBV5-4 combines with J gene TRBJ1-1; perhaps TRBD1 as D (6 bases). Germline V CDR1 and CDR2: SGHNT, YYREEE (reference sequence). CDR3 length equals 14 residues. The V end was cut by 4 bases, the J end by 0 bases, with 10 bases between.

A single count supports this clone. The genes are TRBV13 and TRBJ2-7; 9 positions agree with TRBD1. The CDR3 consists of 14 residues. Losses at the gene ends were 3 bases for V and 4 bases for J; bases not matched to a gene: 4. Per germline, CDR1 PRHDT and CDR2 FYEKMQ (reference sequence). The CDR3 region is CASSFTGGGYEQYF. The DNA for the CDR3 is TGTGCCAGCAGCTTCACAGGGGGCGGGTACGAGCAGTACTTC.

The rearrangement joins TRBV4-1 to TRBJ1-2; a weak D match, TRBD1 (6 bases). The ends were cut back, 0 bases at V and 5 bases at J, with 16 bases in the middle. The CDR3 has 16 amino acids. CDR1 and CDR2 from the germline V gene are MGHRA and YSYEKL. The CDR3 nucleotides read TGCGCCAGCAGCCAAGATTCCGGGGGCTTCTGGTATGGCTACACCTTC. Translation: CASSQDSGGFWYGYTF.

This clone has just one count. The chain has TRBV9 and TRBJ1-1, with TRBD1 matching over 8 bases. CDR1 SGDLS and CDR2 YYNGEE come from the germline V gene. The CDR3 runs 15 residues. V shed 7 bases and J 4 bases; nucleotides not matched to a gene: 12. This CDR3 reads CASGGTGGLTTEAFF. DNA for the CDR3: TGTGCCAGCGGTGGGACAGGCGGATTGACCACTGAAGCTTTCTTT.

The genes are TRBV19 and TRBJ2-1, with D possibly being TRBD1 (6 bases). Germline CDR1 is LNHDA and CDR2 is SQIVND (reference sequence). V dropped 3 bases and J dropped 3 bases, with 9 bases sitting between them. There are 14 residues in the CDR3. CDR3: CASSILDSYNEQFF. As DNA, the CDR3 is TGTGCCAGTAGTATTCTGGACAGCTACAATGAGCAGTTCTTC.

J is TRBJ2-7 and V is TRBV27; possible D gene TRBD2, 5 bases. V gave up 2 bases and J gave up 3 bases, with 11 bases separating them. Germline V lookup: CDR1 MNHEY, CDR2 SMNVEV (reference sequence). This CDR3 is 14 amino acids long. CDR3 sequence reads: CASSLTAGHYEQYF. In DNA, the CDR3 is TGTGCCAGCAGTTTAACGGCGGGTCACTACGAGCAGTACTTC.

The chain carries TRBV28 and TRBJ2-7; D may be TRBD1 or TRBD2 (6 bases each). CDR1 MDHEN and CDR2 SYDVKM come from the germline V gene. V was trimmed by 3 bases and J by 7 bases, leaving 13 bases between them. This CDR3 has 13 residues. The CDR3 nucleotides are TGTGCCAGCAGTTTTCCCGGGGGCGGTGAGCAGTACTTC. Translated, it gives CASSFPGGGEQYF.

V usage is TRBV27 and J usage is TRBJ1-3; D might be TRBD1 (6 bases). V lost 8 bases and J lost 2, with 7 bases in between. Per germline, CDR1 MNHEY and CDR2 SMNVEV (reference sequence). This CDR3 is built from 12 residues. The CDR3 region has the DNA TGTGCCAGCCGGACAGCTGGAAACACCATATATTTT. It specifies CASRTAGNTIYF.

J is TRBJ2-1 and V is TRBV6-6; D perhaps matches TRBD2 (6 bases). Germline CDR1 MNHNY, CDR2 SVGAGI (reference sequence). Trimming took off 7 bases at V and 9 bases at J, with 16 bases between the two ends. CDR3 length: 13 amino acids. CDR3 nucleotide sequence: TGTGCCAGCAACGATGTCGGGAGTGGTGAGCAGTTCTTC. Protein product: CASNDVGSGEQFF.

J is TRBJ2-4 and V is TRBV27, with D hard to call. Trimming shortened V by 3 bases and J by 1 base, and 16 bases separated the two germline ends. Germline assignment: CDR1 MNHEY and CDR2 SMNVEV (reference sequence). The CDR3 loop spans 17 amino acids. CDR3 DNA: TGTGCCAGCAGTTTTGGTCCTATCCTACTGGCCAAAAACATTCAGTACTTC. It codes for CASSFGPILLAKNIQYF.

This chain connects TRBV27 to TRBJ2-2; the D is unclear. The CDR3 totals 14 residues. The ends were cut back, 2 bases at V and 3 bases at J, with 7 bases in the middle. CDR1 and CDR2 (germline): MNHEY, SMNVEV (reference sequence). The CDR3 DNA follows: TGTGCCAGCAGTTTAGATTGGGACACCGGGGAGCTGTTTTTT. Protein sequence: CASSLDWDTGELFF.

The chain uses TRBV10-3 and TRBJ1-2, with TRBD1 as a possible D gene (5 bases). Per the germline V gene, CDR1 is ENHRY and CDR2 is SYGVKD. The ends were cut back, 6 bases at V and 6 bases at J, with 23 bases in the middle. The length of the CDR3 is 16 residues. The CDR3 bases are TGTGCCATCAGCCGCCGGGGAGGGGACCTAGGGGATGGCTACACCTTC. This gives the protein CAISRRGGDLGDGYTF.